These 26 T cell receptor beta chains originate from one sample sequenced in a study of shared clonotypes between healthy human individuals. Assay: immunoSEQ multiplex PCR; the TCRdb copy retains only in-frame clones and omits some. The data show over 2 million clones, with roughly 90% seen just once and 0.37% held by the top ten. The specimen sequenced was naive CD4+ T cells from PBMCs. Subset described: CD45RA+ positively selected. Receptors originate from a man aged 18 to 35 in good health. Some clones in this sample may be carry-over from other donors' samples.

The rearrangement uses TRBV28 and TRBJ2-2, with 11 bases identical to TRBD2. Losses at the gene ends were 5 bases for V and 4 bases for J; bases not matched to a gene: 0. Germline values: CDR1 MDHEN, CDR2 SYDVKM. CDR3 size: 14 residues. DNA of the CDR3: TGTGCCAGCAGTGGGACTAGCGGCACCGGGGAGCTGTTTTTT. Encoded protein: CASSGTSGTGELFF.

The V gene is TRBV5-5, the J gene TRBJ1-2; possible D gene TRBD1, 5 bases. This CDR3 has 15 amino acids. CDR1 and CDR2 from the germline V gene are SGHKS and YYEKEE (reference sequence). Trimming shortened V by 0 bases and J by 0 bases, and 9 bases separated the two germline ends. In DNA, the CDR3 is TGTGCCAGCAGCTTGGTAGGGGCCGCTAACTATGGCTACACCTTC. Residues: CASSLVGAANYGYTF.

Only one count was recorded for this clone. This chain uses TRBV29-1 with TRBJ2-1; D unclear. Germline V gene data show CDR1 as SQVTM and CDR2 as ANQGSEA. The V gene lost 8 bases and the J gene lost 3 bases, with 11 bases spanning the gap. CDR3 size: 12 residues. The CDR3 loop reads CSLSRLYNEQFF. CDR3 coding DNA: TGCAGCCTGTCGCGACTCTACAATGAGCAGTTCTTC.

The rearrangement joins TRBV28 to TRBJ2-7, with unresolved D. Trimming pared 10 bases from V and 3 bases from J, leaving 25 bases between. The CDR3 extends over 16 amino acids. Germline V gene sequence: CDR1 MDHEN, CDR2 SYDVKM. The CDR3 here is CATSYPGPPWDYEQYF. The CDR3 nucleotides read TGTGCCACCTCTTACCCCGGGCCCCCATGGGACTACGAGCAGTACTTC.

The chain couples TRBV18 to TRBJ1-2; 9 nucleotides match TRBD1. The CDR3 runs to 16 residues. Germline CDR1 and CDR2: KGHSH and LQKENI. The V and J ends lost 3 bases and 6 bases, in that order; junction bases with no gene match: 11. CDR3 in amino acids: CASSPTIEQGANGYTF. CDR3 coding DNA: TGTGCCAGCTCACCTACCATAGAACAGGGGGCGAATGGCTACACCTTC.

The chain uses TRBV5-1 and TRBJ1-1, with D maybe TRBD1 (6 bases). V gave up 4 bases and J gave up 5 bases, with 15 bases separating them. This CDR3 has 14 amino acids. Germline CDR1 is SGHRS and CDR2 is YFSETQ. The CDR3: CASSRFQGGTEAFF. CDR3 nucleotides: TGCGCCAGCAGCCGATTTCAAGGGGGGACTGAAGCTTTCTTT.

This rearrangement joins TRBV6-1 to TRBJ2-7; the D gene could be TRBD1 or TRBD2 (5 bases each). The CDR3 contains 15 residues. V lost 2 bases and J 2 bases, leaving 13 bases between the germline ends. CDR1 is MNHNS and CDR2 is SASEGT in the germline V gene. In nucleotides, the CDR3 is TGTGCCAGCAGTGAAACCGGGACCAGGACCTACGAGCAGTACTTC. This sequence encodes CASSETGTRTYEQYF.

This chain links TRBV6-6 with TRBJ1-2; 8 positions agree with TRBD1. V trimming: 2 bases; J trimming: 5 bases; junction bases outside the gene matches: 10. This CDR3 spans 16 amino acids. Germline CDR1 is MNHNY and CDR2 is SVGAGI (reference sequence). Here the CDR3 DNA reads TGTGCCAGCAGTTACCGTAAGACAGGGGATGGGTATGGCTACACCTTC. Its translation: CASSYRKTGDGYGYTF.

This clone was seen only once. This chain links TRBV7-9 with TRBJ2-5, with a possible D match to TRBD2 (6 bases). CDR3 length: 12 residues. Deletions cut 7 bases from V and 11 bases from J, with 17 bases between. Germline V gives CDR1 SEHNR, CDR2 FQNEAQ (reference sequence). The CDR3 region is CASIKGSGEQYF. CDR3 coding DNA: TGTGCCAGCATCAAGGGTTCGGGGGAGCAGTACTTC.

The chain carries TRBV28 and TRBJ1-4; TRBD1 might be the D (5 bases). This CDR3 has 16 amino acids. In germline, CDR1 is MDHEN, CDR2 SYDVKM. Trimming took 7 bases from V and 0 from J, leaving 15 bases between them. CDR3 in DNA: TGTGCCAGCAAGAGGAGGGGAGTTGCAACTAATGAAAAACTGTTTTTT. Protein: CASKRRGVATNEKLFF.

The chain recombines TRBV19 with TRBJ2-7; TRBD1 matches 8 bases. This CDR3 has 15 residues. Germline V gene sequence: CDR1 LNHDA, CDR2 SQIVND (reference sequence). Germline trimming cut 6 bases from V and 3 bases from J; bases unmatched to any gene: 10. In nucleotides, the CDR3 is TGTGCCAGTAGGACCTCTTCAGGGGGCCTCTACGAGCAGTACTTC. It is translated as CASRTSSGGLYEQYF.

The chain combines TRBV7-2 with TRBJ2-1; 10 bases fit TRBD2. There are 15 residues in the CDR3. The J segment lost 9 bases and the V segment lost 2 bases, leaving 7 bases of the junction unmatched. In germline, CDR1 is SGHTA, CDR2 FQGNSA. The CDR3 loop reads CASSLSLAGAGEQFF. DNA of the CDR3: TGTGCCAGCAGCTTAAGTCTAGCGGGAGCTGGTGAGCAGTTCTTC.

The CDR3 spells CASSPLGGYNEKLFF. The CDR3 DNA sequence: TGCGCCAGCAGCCCACTGGGAGGATATAATGAAAAACTGTTTTTT. V is TRBV4-3 and J is TRBJ1-4; D is unresolved. CDR1 is LGHNA and CDR2 is YSLEER in the germline V gene. CDR3 length: 15 amino acids. With 4 bases removed from V and 4 bases from J, the gap between germline ends came to 13 bases.

The CDR3 here is CASSLNINSEQFF. As DNA, the CDR3 is TGTGCCAGCAGCTTAAATATCAATAGTGAGCAGTTCTTC. The chain is built from TRBV7-9 and TRBJ2-1; D gene ambiguous. The CDR3 spans 13 residues. Germline assignment: CDR1 SEHNR and CDR2 FQNEAQ (reference sequence). The V end lost 2 bases, the J end lost 9 bases, and 11 bases lay between the germline ends.

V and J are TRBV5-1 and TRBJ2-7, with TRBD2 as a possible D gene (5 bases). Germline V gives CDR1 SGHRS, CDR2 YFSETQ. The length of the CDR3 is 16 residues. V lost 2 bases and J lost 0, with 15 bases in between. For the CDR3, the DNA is TGCGCCAGCAGCTTCACGGCGGGCCCGAGCTCCTACGAGCAGTACTTC. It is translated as CASSFTAGPSSYEQYF.

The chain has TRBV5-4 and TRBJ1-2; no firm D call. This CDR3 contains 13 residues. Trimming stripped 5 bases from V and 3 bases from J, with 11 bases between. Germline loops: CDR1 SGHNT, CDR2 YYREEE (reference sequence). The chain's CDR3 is CASRPREHYGYTF. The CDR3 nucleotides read TGTGCCAGCAGGCCGCGGGAACACTATGGCTACACCTTC.

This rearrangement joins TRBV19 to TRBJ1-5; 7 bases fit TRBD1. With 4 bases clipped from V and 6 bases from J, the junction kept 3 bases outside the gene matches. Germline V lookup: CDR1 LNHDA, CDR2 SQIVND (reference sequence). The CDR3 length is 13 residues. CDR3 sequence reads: CASSRDRSQPQHF. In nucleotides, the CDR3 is TGTGCCAGTAGTAGGGACAGAAGTCAGCCCCAGCATTTT.

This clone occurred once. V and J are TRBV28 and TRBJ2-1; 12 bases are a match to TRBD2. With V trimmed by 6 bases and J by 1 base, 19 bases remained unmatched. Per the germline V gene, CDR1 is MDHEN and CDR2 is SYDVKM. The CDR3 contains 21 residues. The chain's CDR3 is CASSLRPRASGRANSYNEQFF. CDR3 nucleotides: TGTGCCAGCAGCTTACGGCCGCGAGCTAGCGGGAGGGCAAATTCCTACAATGAGCAGTTCTTC.

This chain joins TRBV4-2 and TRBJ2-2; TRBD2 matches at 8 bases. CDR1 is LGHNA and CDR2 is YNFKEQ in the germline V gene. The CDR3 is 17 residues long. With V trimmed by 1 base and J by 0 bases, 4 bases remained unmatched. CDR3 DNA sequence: TGTGCCAGCAGCCAAGTTCCACTAGCGGCGAACACCGGGGAGCTGTTTTTT. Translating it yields CASSQVPLAANTGELFF.

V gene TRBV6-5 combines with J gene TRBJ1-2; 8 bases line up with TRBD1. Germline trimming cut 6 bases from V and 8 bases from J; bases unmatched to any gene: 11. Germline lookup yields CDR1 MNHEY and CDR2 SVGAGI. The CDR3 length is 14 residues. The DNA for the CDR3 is TGTGCCAGCAGACCCGGCCAGGGGGCTTGGGGCTACACCTTC. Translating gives CASRPGQGAWGYTF.

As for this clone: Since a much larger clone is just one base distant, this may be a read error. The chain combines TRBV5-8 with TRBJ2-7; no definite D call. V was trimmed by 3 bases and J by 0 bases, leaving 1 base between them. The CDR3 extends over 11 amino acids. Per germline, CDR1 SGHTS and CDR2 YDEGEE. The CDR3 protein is CASSSSYEQYF. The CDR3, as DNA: TGTGCCAGCAGCTCCTCCTACGAGCAGTACTTC. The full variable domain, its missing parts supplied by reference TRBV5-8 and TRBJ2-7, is EAGVTQSPTHLIKTRGQQATLRCSPISGHTSVYWYQQALGLGLQFLLWYDEGEERNRGNFPPRFSGRQFPNYSSELNVNALELEDSALYLCASSSSYEQYFGPGTRLTVT.

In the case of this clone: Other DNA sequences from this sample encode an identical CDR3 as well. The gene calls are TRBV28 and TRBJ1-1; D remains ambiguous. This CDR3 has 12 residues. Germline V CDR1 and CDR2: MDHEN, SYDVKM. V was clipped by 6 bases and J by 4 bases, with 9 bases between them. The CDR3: CASSPLTTEAFF. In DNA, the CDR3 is TGTGCCAGCAGCCCCCTTACCACTGAAGCTTTCTTT.

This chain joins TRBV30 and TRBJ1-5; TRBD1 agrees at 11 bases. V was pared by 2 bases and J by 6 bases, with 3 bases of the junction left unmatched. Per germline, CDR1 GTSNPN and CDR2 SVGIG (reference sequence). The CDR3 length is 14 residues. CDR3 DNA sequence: TGTGCCTGGAGTCTTGGACAGGGGGCTCAGCCCCAGCATTTT. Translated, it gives CAWSLGQGAQPQHF.

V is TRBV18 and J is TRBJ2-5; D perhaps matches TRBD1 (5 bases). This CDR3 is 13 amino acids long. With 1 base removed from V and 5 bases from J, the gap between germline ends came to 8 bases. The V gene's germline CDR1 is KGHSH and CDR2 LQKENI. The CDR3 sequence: CASSPQGWETQYF. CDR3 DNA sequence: TGTGCCAGCTCACCACAGGGGTGGGAGACCCAGTACTTC.

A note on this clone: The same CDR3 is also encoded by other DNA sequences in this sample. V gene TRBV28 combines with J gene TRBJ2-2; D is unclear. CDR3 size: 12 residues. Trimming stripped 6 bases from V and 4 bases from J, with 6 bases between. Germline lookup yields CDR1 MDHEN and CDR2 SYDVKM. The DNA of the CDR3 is TGTGCCAGCAGCGGCTTCACCGGGGAGCTGTTTTTT. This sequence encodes CASSGFTGELFF.

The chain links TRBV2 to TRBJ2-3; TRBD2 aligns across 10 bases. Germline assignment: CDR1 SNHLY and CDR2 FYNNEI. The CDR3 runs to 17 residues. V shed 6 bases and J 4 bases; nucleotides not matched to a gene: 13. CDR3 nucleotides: TGTGCCAGCAGGAGGGGGAGGCTAGCGGGAGATTCAGATACGCAGTATTTT. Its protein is CASRRGRLAGDSDTQYF.